These 19 T cell receptor beta chains were sequenced from one sample in a study of blood T cell repertoires in COVID-19. TCRdb keeps only in-frame clones here, not all; method: immunoSEQ multiplex PCR. The repertoire consists of more than 300,000 clones, with about 87% occurring once and the leading ten covering about 10%. The sample comprised peripheral blood. All receptors derive from a woman younger than 45 with COVID-19, enrolled during active disease.

V usage is TRBV5-1 and J usage is TRBJ2-6, with 9 positions matching TRBD1. Germline V gives CDR1 SGHRS, CDR2 YFSETQ. The CDR3 has 19 amino acids. V lost 3 bases to trimming and J lost 1 base; unmatched junction nucleotides: 11. The CDR3 loop reads CASSSSPGQGLSGANVLTF. CDR3 nucleotide sequence: TGCGCCAGCAGCTCCTCTCCGGGACAGGGATTATCTGGGGCCAACGTCCTGACTTTC. The full variable domain, rest sourced from reference TRBV5-1 and TRBJ2-6, is KAGVTQTPRYLIKTRGQQVTLSCSPISGHRSVSWYQQTPGQGLQFLFEYFSETQRNKGNFPGRFSGRQFSNSRSEMNVSTLELGDSALYLCASSSSPGQGLSGANVLTFGAGSRLTVL.

This chain links TRBV7-8 with TRBJ2-7, with 8 positions matching TRBD2. J lost 1 base, V lost 3 bases, and 2 bases had no gene match. CDR3 size: 14 residues. CDR1 is SGHVS and CDR2 is FQNEAQ in the germline V gene. The CDR3 sequence: CASSFLAGSYEQYF. DNA for the CDR3: TGTGCCAGCAGCTTTCTAGCGGGTTCCTACGAGCAGTACTTC.

The chain combines TRBV5-4 with TRBJ2-4; 9 positions agree with TRBD1. J lost 9 bases, V lost 0 bases, and 4 bases had no gene match. Germline V gene sequence: CDR1 SGHNT, CDR2 YYREEE (reference sequence). The CDR3 contains 14 residues. The CDR3 is CASSLGQGGTIQYF. The CDR3 coding sequence is TGTGCCAGCAGCTTGGGACAGGGGGGGACCATTCAGTACTTC.

The rearrangement uses TRBV29-1 and TRBJ2-7; TRBD2 matches 9 bases. V lost 6 bases, J lost 2 bases, and 5 bases stayed unmatched. Germline loops: CDR1 SQVTM, CDR2 ANQGSEA. There are 13 residues in the CDR3. CDR3: CSVASGTTYEQYF. CDR3 DNA: TGCAGCGTCGCTAGCGGGACCACCTACGAGCAGTACTTC.

The J gene is TRBJ2-1, the V gene TRBV24-1, with D possibly matching TRBD2 (5 bases). The CDR3 totals 16 residues. Germline lookup yields CDR1 KGHDR and CDR2 SFDVKD. Deletions cut 1 base from V and 3 bases from J, with 12 bases between. DNA for the CDR3: TGTGCCACCAGTGATTTCCAGCGGTCCAGCTACAATGAGCAGTTCTTC. This encodes CATSDFQRSSYNEQFF.

The rearrangement links TRBV6-6 to TRBJ2-2; maybe TRBD2 (5 bases). The V and J ends lost 8 bases and 5 bases respectively, with 15 bases between them. The CDR3 extends over 14 amino acids. Germline assignment: CDR1 MNHNY and CDR2 SVGAGI (reference sequence). CDR3 loop: CASRTHEGTGELFF. The CDR3 DNA is TGTGCCAGCCGGACTCATGAAGGAACCGGGGAGCTGTTTTTT.

This sequence joins TRBV10-2 and TRBJ1-6, with 7 bases fitting TRBD1. The V gene end was trimmed by 3 bases and the J gene end by 6 bases; junction bases not matched to a gene: 8. Germline assignment: CDR1 WSHSY and CDR2 SAAADI. This CDR3 region has 16 residues. The CDR3 is CASSDPPGTVNSPLHF. CDR3 coding DNA: TGCGCCAGCAGTGACCCCCCCGGGACAGTTAATTCACCCCTCCACTTT.

The J gene is TRBJ1-1, the V gene TRBV28, with TRBD1 identical over 10 bases. V trimming: 10 bases; J trimming: 4 bases; junction bases outside the gene matches: 24. CDR3 length: 19 amino acids. Germline V gene lookup returns CDR1 MDHEN and CDR2 SYDVKM. The CDR3 sequence: CATLLKKPGQGLWSTEAFF. The CDR3 DNA sequence: TGTGCCACCCTCCTCAAAAAACCGGGACAGGGGTTATGGAGCACTGAAGCTTTCTTT.

V gene TRBV11-2 combines with J gene TRBJ1-1, with D unresolved. Germline lookup yields CDR1 SGHAT and CDR2 FQNNGV. The CDR3 runs 15 residues. V was cut by 4 bases and J by 0 bases, with 12 bases left in between. CDR3 in DNA: TGTGCCAGCAGCTATCGACGGGATTTGAACACTGAAGCTTTCTTT. Translated, it gives CASSYRRDLNTEAFF.

The V gene is TRBV2, the J gene TRBJ2-3, with TRBD2 identical over 12 bases. The CDR3 totals 16 residues. After removal of 8 bases from V and 6 bases from J, the junction contained 12 bases not matched to a gene. CDR1 is SNHLY and CDR2 is FYNNEI in the germline V gene. The CDR3 loop reads CASVSASGRAGDTQYF. The CDR3 region has the DNA TGTGCCAGCGTCTCGGCTAGCGGGAGGGCCGGGGATACGCAGTATTTT.

The chain employs TRBV11-1 and TRBJ2-3, with D possibly TRBD2 on 5 matching bases. Germline V gene lookup returns CDR1 SGHAT and CDR2 FQDESV (reference sequence). The CDR3 sequence is 15 residues long. V was cut by 5 bases and J by 1 base, with 13 bases left in between. The CDR3 reads CASSPGGSGTDTQYF. The CDR3, as DNA: TGTGCCAGCAGCCCTGGCGGTAGCGGCACAGATACGCAGTATTTT. Combining the CDR3 with reference TRBV11-1 and TRBJ2-3 gives the whole variable domain EAEVAQSPRYKITEKSQAVAFWCDPISGHATLYWYRQILGQGPELLVQFQDESVVDDSQLPKDRFSAERLKGVDSTLKIQPAELGDSAMYLCASSPGGSGTDTQYFGPGTRLTVL.

The chain links TRBV18 to TRBJ2-3; 9 nucleotides align to TRBD2. V lost 4 bases to trimming and J lost 4 bases; unmatched junction nucleotides: 6. CDR3 length: 15 amino acids. The germline CDR1 and CDR2 sequences are KGHSH and LQKENI. CDR3 nucleotides: TGTGCCAGCTCACTCGCGGGAGGGTCCCCAGATACGCAGTATTTT. The encoded protein is CASSLAGGSPDTQYF.

To note about this clone: Other nucleotide sequences in the sample specify the same CDR3. J is TRBJ1-1 and V is TRBV28, with 11 bases identical to TRBD1. The germline CDR1 and CDR2 sequences are MDHEN and SYDVKM. J lost 6 bases, V lost 2 bases, and 2 bases had no gene match. The CDR3 length is 14 residues. The CDR3 protein is CASSLRGQGAEAFF. CDR3 DNA: TGTGCCAGCAGTTTAAGGGGACAGGGGGCTGAAGCTTTCTTT.

This chain uses TRBV5-1 with TRBJ2-3; 8 positions match TRBD2. The junction had 8 bases not matched to a gene; V was cut back by 0 bases and J by 2 bases. Germline CDR1 SGHRS, CDR2 YFSETQ. The CDR3 spans 17 residues. The CDR3 nucleotides read TGCGCCAGCAGCTTGGAGGGGCTAGCGGGCCCCACAGATACGCAGTATTTT. Residues: CASSLEGLAGPTDTQYF. Full variable domain (rest looked up from reference TRBV5-1 and TRBJ2-3): KAGVTQTPRYLIKTRGQQVTLSCSPISGHRSVSWYQQTPGQGLQFLFEYFSETQRNKGNFPGRFSGRQFSNSRSEMNVSTLELGDSALYLCASSLEGLAGPTDTQYFGPGTRLTVL.

The V gene is TRBV4-1, the J gene TRBJ1-1, with D uncertain. The V and J ends lost 4 bases and 2 bases respectively, with 11 bases between them. The CDR3 is 14 residues long. Germline CDR1 is MGHRA and CDR2 is YSYEKL. The DNA of the CDR3 is TGCGCCAGCAGCCCCGACACACCTAACACTGAAGCTTTCTTT. Residues: CASSPDTPNTEAFF.

The V and J genes are TRBV5-1 and TRBJ2-7, with D unclear. CDR1 is SGHRS, CDR2 YFSETQ, per germline. The CDR3 totals 15 residues. The V end was cut by 0 bases, the J end by 3 bases, with 13 bases between. CDR3 bases: TGCGCCAGCAGCTTGGGGAGCCGCCTAAACTACGAGCAGTACTTC. This gives the protein CASSLGSRLNYEQYF.

The genes are TRBV5-1 and TRBJ2-1, with D perhaps matching TRBD2 (6 bases). The CDR3 contains 14 residues. The germline V gene encodes CDR1 SGHRS and CDR2 YFSETQ. Trimming removed 4 bases at V and 2 bases at J, with 10 bases between. CDR3 nucleotides: TGCGCCAGCAGCCCGGAGGGGCCCTACAATGAGCAGTTCTTC. This translates into CASSPEGPYNEQFF.

The chain joins TRBV19 to TRBJ1-2; possible D gene TRBD1, 5 bases. Per germline, CDR1 LNHDA and CDR2 SQIVND (reference sequence). CDR3 length equals 13 residues. V lost 4 bases to trimming and J lost 4 bases, with 10 bases between them. CDR3 coding DNA: TGTGCCAGTAGTAATCAGGGCCCCTATGGCTACACCTTC. Residues: CASSNQGPYGYTF. Full variable domain (remainder filled in from reference TRBV19 and TRBJ1-2): DGGITQSPKYLFRKEGQNVTLSCEQNLNHDAMYWYRQDPGQGLRLIYYSQIVNDFQKGDIAEGYSVSREKKESFPLTVTSAQKNPTAFYLCASSNQGPYGYTFGSGTRLTVV.

The rearrangement uses TRBV6-5 and TRBJ1-4, with D possibly TRBD1 on 6 matching bases. The germline gives CDR1 MNHEY, CDR2 SVGAGI. This CDR3 region has 14 residues. V was trimmed by 8 bases and J by 4 bases, leaving 14 bases between them. The CDR3 sequence: CASEEGGSNEKLFF. The CDR3 DNA sequence: TGTGCCAGCGAGGAAGGGGGAAGTAATGAAAAACTGTTTTTT.